The next 24 T cell receptor beta chains were all read from a single sample in a study of blood T cell repertoires in COVID-19. Assay used: immunoSEQ multiplex PCR; TCRdb lists only in-frame clones, some missing. The table lists over 60,000 clones, nearly 90% of them singletons. Sequencing was carried out using peripheral blood. The receptors here all came from a man older than 75 with acute or convalescent COVID-19.

This clone has only one observation. The chain carries TRBV19 and TRBJ1-4; TRBD1 aligns across 12 bases. Germline-derived CDR1 and CDR2 are LNHDA and SQIVND (reference sequence). V was clipped by 7 bases and J by 5 bases; unmatched bases: 8. The CDR3 sequence is 16 residues long. CDR3 sequence (DNA): TGTGCCAGTAATCACGTGGGACAGGGGGCGAATGAAAAACTGTTTTTT. It encodes CASNHVGQGANEKLFF.

This clone was seen only once. In DNA, the CDR3 is TGTGCTAGTGGTTTTGACAGTACTTTCACAGATACGCAGTATTTT. Amino acids: CASGFDSTFTDTQYF. This chain joins TRBV12-5 and TRBJ2-3; tentative D call: TRBD1 (5 bases). Deletions cut 3 bases from V and 2 bases from J, with 12 bases between. CDR3 length: 15 residues. Germline values: CDR1 LGHNT, CDR2 FRNRAP. The full variable domain, rest sourced from reference TRBV12-5 and TRBJ2-3, is DARVTQTPRHKVTEMGQEVTMRCQPILGHNTVFWYRQTMMQGLELLAYFRNRAPLDDSGMPKDRFSAEMPDATLATLKIQPSEPRDSAVYFCASGFDSTFTDTQYFGPGTRLTVL.

The chain carries TRBV2 and TRBJ2-5; D is unclear. Trimming shortened V by 8 bases and J by 5 bases, and 6 bases separated the two germline ends. The CDR3 length is 10 residues. Per the germline V gene, CDR1 is SNHLY and CDR2 is FYNNEI. CDR3 residues: CASSRETQYF. In DNA, the CDR3 is TGTGCCAGCTCTCGGGAGACCCAGTACTTC.

The table lists this clone with a count of one. V and J are TRBV7-2 and TRBJ1-2; no definite D call. CDR3 length: 11 amino acids. Germline V CDR1 and CDR2: SGHTA, FQGNSA. The V gene lost 4 bases and the J gene lost 7 bases, with 7 bases spanning the gap. The CDR3 is CASSWGAGYTF. The CDR3 DNA reads TGTGCCAGCAGCTGGGGAGCTGGCTACACCTTC.

The chain combines TRBV4-1 with TRBJ1-2, with TRBD1 as a possible D gene (5 bases). V was cut by 1 base and J by 4 bases, with 10 bases left in between. CDR1 is MGHRA, CDR2 YSYEKL, per germline. This CDR3 is built from 14 residues. CDR3 in amino acids: CASSQATGGYGYTF. Written as DNA, the CDR3 is TGCGCCAGCAGCCAAGCTACCGGGGGCTATGGCTACACCTTC.

V and J are TRBV7-8 and TRBJ2-7; 9 bases map to TRBD1. J lost 2 bases, V lost 6 bases, and 14 bases had no gene match. The CDR3 spans 17 residues. Germline V gene sequence: CDR1 SGHVS, CDR2 FQNEAQ. For the CDR3, the DNA is TGTGCCAGCAGACAGGGGGCCTCGACAGGGATAGCCTACGAGCAGTACTTC. Translating it yields CASRQGASTGIAYEQYF.

The genes are TRBV18 and TRBJ1-2; no clear D. Germline CDR1 KGHSH, CDR2 LQKENI. The CDR3 is 12 amino acids. The V end lost 0 bases, the J end lost 10 bases, and 9 bases lay between the germline ends. The CDR3 is CASSPPTPPYTF. CDR3 sequence (DNA): TGTGCCAGCTCACCACCTACACCCCCCTACACCTTC.

This chain connects TRBV7-8 to TRBJ2-7; the match to TRBD2 covers 7 bases. The CDR3 spans 14 residues. Germline V gives CDR1 SGHVS, CDR2 FQNEAQ. V lost 5 bases, J lost 2 bases, and 6 bases stayed unmatched. DNA for the CDR3: TGTGCCAGCAGCCCCCGGGGGGTTACCTACGAGCAGTACTTC. Its translation is CASSPRGVTYEQYF. Full variable domain (missing parts from reference TRBV7-8 and TRBJ2-7): GAGVSQSPRYKVAKRGQDVALRCDPISGHVSLFWYQQALGQGPEFLTYFQNEAQLDKSGLPSDRFFAERPEGSVSTLKIQRTQQEDSAVYLCASSPRGVTYEQYFGPGTRLTVT.

About this clone: The junction and the germline gene differ at one end; a read error may be behind it. This same CDR3 is encoded by further DNA sequences in the sample. V is TRBV30 and J is TRBJ2-7; 9 bases align to TRBD2. Germline V gene sequence: CDR1 GTSNPN, CDR2 SVGIG (reference sequence). The CDR3 has 18 residues. The CDR3 sequence is CAWSVAASGIPLPYEQYF. CDR3 in DNA: TGTGCCTGGAGTGTCGCGGCTAGCGGGATACCCCTCCCCTACGAGCAATACTTC.

The chain combines TRBV15 with TRBJ1-5; 8 bases match TRBD1. Germline values: CDR1 LNHNV, CDR2 YYDKDF (reference sequence). CDR3 length equals 15 residues. Losses at the gene ends were 1 base for V and 4 bases for J; bases not matched to a gene: 3. CDR3: CATSRGDRRNQPQHF. DNA for the CDR3: TGTGCCACCAGCAGAGGGGACAGGCGGAATCAGCCCCAGCATTTT. Supplemented by reference TRBV15 and TRBJ1-5, the full variable domain reads DAMVIQNPRYQVTQFGKPVTLSCSQTLNHNVMYWYQQKSSQAPKLLFHYYDKDFNNEADTPDNFQSRRPNTSFCFLDIRSPGLGDTAMYLCATSRGDRRNQPQHFGDGTRLSIL.

V is TRBV3-1 (or the pseudogene TRBV3-2) and J is TRBJ1-1; 8 bases are a match to TRBD1. Germline values: CDR1 LGHDT, CDR2 YNNKEL (reference sequence). The CDR3 covers 16 residues. With V trimmed by 0 bases and J by 7 bases, 10 bases remained unmatched. The CDR3: CASSQDPAGGRSEAFF. DNA of the CDR3: TGTGCCAGCAGCCAAGATCCGGCAGGGGGCAGGAGTGAAGCTTTCTTT.

The chain employs TRBV7-6 and TRBJ2-1; 8 nucleotides agree with TRBD2. Per germline, CDR1 SGHVS and CDR2 FNYEAQ. J gave up 5 bases and V 5 bases, and 8 bases lay outside the gene matches. The CDR3 has 15 residues. CDR3 amino acids: CASSLTRGGNNEQFF. The CDR3 DNA reads TGTGCCAGCAGCCTTACACGGGGGGGGAACAATGAGCAGTTCTTC.

This chain connects TRBV4-1 to TRBJ1-4, with D perhaps matching TRBD1 (6 bases). The V end lost 2 bases, the J end lost 6 bases, and 13 bases lay between the germline ends. CDR1 and CDR2 from the germline V gene are MGHRA and YSYEKL. The CDR3 has 15 amino acids. The CDR3 sequence: CASSQIGGPYEKLFF. The CDR3 DNA is TGCGCCAGCAGCCAAATTGGGGGCCCTTATGAAAAACTGTTTTTT.

The chain links TRBV29-1 to TRBJ1-2, with TRBD1 identical over 8 bases. The CDR3 totals 15 residues. The germline V gene has CDR1 SQVTM and CDR2 ANQGSEA. With 7 bases clipped from V and 4 bases from J, the junction kept 14 bases outside the gene matches. CDR3 nucleotide sequence: TGCAGCGCCTTAACAACAGGGGGAAGGGGCTATGGCTACACCTTC. Translating gives CSALTTGGRGYGYTF.

V is TRBV7-7 and J is TRBJ2-2; 9 bases are shared with TRBD1. CDR1 and CDR2 (germline): SSHAT, FNYEAQ (reference sequence). The CDR3 is made up of 15 amino acids. The V gene end was trimmed by 5 bases and the J gene end by 4 bases; junction bases not matched to a gene: 5. The DNA of the CDR3 is TGTGCCAGCAGCACAGAGACAGGGGGCACCGGGGAGCTGTTTTTT. Protein: CASSTETGGTGELFF.

This sequence joins TRBV6-5 and TRBJ1-6; the D gene is possibly TRBD1 (5 bases). Per the germline V gene, CDR1 is MNHEY and CDR2 is SVGAGI. V lost 4 bases and J 7 bases, leaving 14 bases between the germline ends. The CDR3 sequence is 15 residues long. CDR3 protein: CASSFSTVLNSPLHF. CDR3 nucleotides: TGTGCCAGCAGTTTCTCGACAGTGCTCAATTCACCCCTCCACTTT.

This clone was recorded only once. The chain carries TRBV18 and TRBJ1-2, with D perhaps matching TRBD1 (6 bases). The germline V and J ends were trimmed by 6 bases and 6 bases, with 11 bases remaining between them. This CDR3 has 12 residues. The germline V gene has CDR1 KGHSH and CDR2 LQKENI. DNA of the CDR3: TGTGCCAGCTCCCAGGGGTTGGATGGCTACACCTTC. The encoded protein is CASSQGLDGYTF.

The chain is built from TRBV6-5 and TRBJ1-6; D call uncertain. The CDR3 spans 13 residues. From germline, CDR1 is MNHEY and CDR2 SVGAGI. V was pared by 5 bases and J by 8 bases, with 10 bases between. The CDR3 loop reads CASSRTVDSPLHF. DNA of the CDR3: TGTGCCAGCAGTCGGACTGTAGATTCACCCCTCCACTTT.

The chain couples TRBV9 to TRBJ1-5; D is unclear. CDR1 and CDR2 (germline): SGDLS, YYNGEE. Trimming cost V 4 bases and J 4 bases, with 9 bases left between them. The CDR3 has 13 residues. CDR3 nucleotides: TGTGCCAGCAGCCGACTAGGGAATCAGCCCCAGCATTTT. This sequence encodes CASSRLGNQPQHF.

V gene TRBV18 combines with J gene TRBJ1-1, with TRBD1 identical over 8 bases. The germline CDR1 and CDR2 sequences are KGHSH and LQKENI. With 6 bases clipped from V and 0 bases from J, the junction kept 9 bases outside the gene matches. There are 16 residues in the CDR3. CDR3 region: CASSLGQGRVNTEAFF. CDR3 sequence (DNA): TGTGCCAGCTCCCTCGGACAGGGAAGGGTGAACACTGAAGCTTTCTTT.

This clone was counted a single time. V gene TRBV5-4 combines with J gene TRBJ1-2, with 9 bases aligning to TRBD1. V trimming: 1 base; J trimming: 6 bases; junction bases outside the gene matches: 4. CDR3 length: 14 amino acids. Germline V lookup: CDR1 SGHNT, CDR2 YYREEE (reference sequence). The CDR3 spells CASSLFGTGNGYTF. DNA of the CDR3: TGTGCCAGCAGCTTGTTCGGGACAGGGAATGGCTACACCTTC.

This chain links TRBV2 with TRBJ2-5, with 7 bases matching TRBD2. Germline-derived CDR1 and CDR2 are SNHLY and FYNNEI. The CDR3 has 14 residues. J lost 3 bases, V lost 6 bases, and 7 bases had no gene match. The CDR3 protein is CASSGTSAKETQYF. For the CDR3, the DNA is TGTGCCAGCAGCGGTACTAGCGCCAAAGAGACCCAGTACTTC. The whole variable domain, remainder taken from reference TRBV2 and TRBJ2-5, is EPEVTQTPSHQVTQMGQEVILRCVPISNHLYFYWYRQILGQKVEFLVSFYNNEISEKSEIFDDQFSVERPDGSNFTLKIRSTKLEDSAMYFCASSGTSAKETQYFGPGTRLLVL.

The chain is built from TRBV5-4 and TRBJ1-2; no definite D call. CDR1 and CDR2 from the germline V gene are SGHNT and YYREEE (reference sequence). Deletions cut 2 bases from V and 4 bases from J, with 9 bases between. The length of the CDR3 is 13 residues. The CDR3 loop is CASSFGETYGYTF. DNA for the CDR3: TGTGCCAGCAGCTTTGGGGAGACCTATGGCTACACCTTC. The full variable domain, with the rest looked up from reference TRBV5-4 and TRBJ1-2, is ETGVTQSPTHLIKTRGQQVTLRCSSQSGHNTVSWYQQALGQGPQFIFQYYREEENGRGNFPPRFSGLQFPNYSSELNVNALELDDSALYLCASSFGETYGYTFGSGTRLTVV.

This clone was seen only a few times. The chain recombines TRBV3-1 (or the pseudogene TRBV3-2) with TRBJ1-2; D is perhaps TRBD1 (6 bases). V was trimmed by 3 bases and J by 5 bases, leaving 16 bases between them. The CDR3 sequence is 15 residues long. CDR1 and CDR2 (germline): LGHDT, YNNKEL (reference sequence). The CDR3 reads CASSHRDTARYGYTF. For the CDR3, the DNA is TGTGCCAGCAGCCACCGGGACACCGCTCGATATGGCTACACCTTC.